Reported below is one TCR beta chain. Its specificity is unknown. These data are taken from a study of shared clonotypes between healthy human individuals. Germline-derived CDR1 and CDR2 are GTSNPN and SVGIG (reference sequence). Trimming pared 5 bases from V and 9 bases from J, leaving 11 bases between. The CDR3 covers 12 residues. The study's findings and limits: Clonotype sharing among the donors was expected to vary with sequencing depth. The study generally estimated greater richness for naive than memory subsets.

The method was immunoSEQ multiplex PCR; TCRdb's version includes in-frame clones alone and lacks a portion of them. Of about 2.4 million clones in the sample, approximately 94% were seen once. Specimen: naive CD4+ T cells from PBMCs. Subset noted: CD45RA+ positively selected. V and J are TRBV30 and TRBJ2-6, with a tentative D call TRBD2 (5 bases). The clonotype comes from a man younger than 35 in good health. Some clones in this sample may be carry-over from other donors' samples. DNA for the CDR3: TGTGCCTGGGGAGGCAATAACAACGTCCTGACTTTC. Its translation is CAWGGNNNVLTF.